This T cell receptor beta chain was sequenced in a study of blood T cell repertoires in COVID-19. The overall study: Collection of acute and convalescent COVID-19 samples took place in the United States, Italy and Spain. T cells, B-cell-depleted T cells, or PBMCs supplied cDNA or gDNA.

This CDR3 contains 14 residues. With V trimmed by 6 bases and J by 9 bases, 4 bases remained unmatched. CDR1 LNHDA and CDR2 SQIVND come from the germline V gene (reference sequence). Seattle enrolled patients during active infection and tracked them longitudinally. The repertoire was sequenced with immunoSEQ multiplex PCR; TCRdb's copy has only in-frame clones and lacks some. The data contain about 94,000 clones, about 83% of them singletons. This TCR was sampled from a man aged 70-80 years with COVID-19, enrolled during active disease. Material: peripheral blood. The chain recombines TRBV19 with TRBJ2-2; 13 nucleotides match TRBD2. The DNA of the CDR3 is TGTGCCAGTAGCCCACTAGCGGGGGGGCGGGAGCTGTTTTTT. Translated, it gives CASSPLAGGRELFF. The complete variable domain, with remaining parts taken from reference TRBV19 and TRBJ2-2, reads DGGITQSPKYLFRKEGQNVTLSCEQNLNHDAMYWYRQDPGQGLRLIYYSQIVNDFQKGDIAEGYSVSREKKESFPLTVTSAQKNPTAFYLCASSPLAGGRELFFGEGSRLTVL.